A selection of T cell receptor beta chains follows, all from one sample in a study of response to subunit inactivated influenza vaccine. MiXCR, applied by TCRdb to the RT-PCR reads, yields one record per CDR3 protein. The profile shows fewer than 800,000 distinct CDR3 sequences, approximately 14% of them singletons. The input for sequencing was PBMCs from blood, taken about 13 days after vaccination. The receptors were sampled from a man aged 45-65 years who received an inactivated influenza vaccine. CDR3s leave out the opening cysteine and the closing phenylalanine or tryptophan. The D gene is left open where the match is weak.

CDR3aa: ASSLSPLRGSSTGELF
d_gene: .
j_gene: TRBJ2-2
v_gene: TRBV11-1

CDR3aa: ASSIGGQYNEQY
d_gene: TRBD1
j_gene: TRBJ2-7
v_gene: TRBV7-9

CDR3aa: ASSYSPGLSYQPQH
d_gene: .
j_gene: TRBJ1-5
v_gene: TRBV6-2/TRBV6-3

CDR3aa: ASSQTGGGTEAF
d_gene: TRBD1
j_gene: TRBJ1-1
v_gene: TRBV3-1

CDR3aa: SAPEGSTYEQY
d_gene: .
j_gene: TRBJ2-7
v_gene: TRBV20-1

CDR3aa: ASRARQGGKTQY
d_gene: TRBD1
j_gene: TRBJ2-5
v_gene: TRBV2

CDR3aa: SAEAGYTEAF
d_gene: .
j_gene: TRBJ1-1
v_gene: TRBV29-1

CDR3aa: ASSLEAGGLSDTQY
d_gene: TRBD2
j_gene: TRBJ2-3
v_gene: TRBV5-1

CDR3aa: ASSRFYEQY
d_gene: .
j_gene: TRBJ2-7
v_gene: TRBV12-3/TRBV12-4

CDR3aa: ASSLVGIQETQY
d_gene: .
j_gene: TRBJ2-5
v_gene: TRBV7-9

CDR3aa: ASSVGLAATDTQY
d_gene: TRBD2
j_gene: TRBJ2-3
v_gene: TRBV9

CDR3aa: AISEYSQETQY
d_gene: .
j_gene: TRBJ2-5
v_gene: TRBV10-3

CDR3aa: AISESMAIRHEQF
d_gene: .
j_gene: TRBJ2-1
v_gene: TRBV10-3

CDR3aa: ATSDSGFSNQPQH
d_gene: .
j_gene: TRBJ1-5
v_gene: TRBV24-1

CDR3aa: ASSQVSGVEEQF
d_gene: TRBD2
j_gene: TRBJ2-1
v_gene: TRBV14

CDR3aa: ASSPTVETTDTQY
d_gene: .
j_gene: TRBJ2-3
v_gene: TRBV5-1

CDR3aa: ASSVEGDRTQY
d_gene: .
j_gene: TRBJ2-5
v_gene: TRBV9

CDR3aa: ASSYGGGGIETQY
d_gene: TRBD2
j_gene: TRBJ2-5
v_gene: TRBV6-5

CDR3aa: ASSEGLHEQF
d_gene: .
j_gene: TRBJ2-1
v_gene: TRBV12-3/TRBV12-4

CDR3aa: SASGDTGANVLT
d_gene: .
j_gene: TRBJ2-6
v_gene: TRBV20-1

CDR3aa: ASSQAQGRGGANVLT
d_gene: .
j_gene: TRBJ2-6
v_gene: TRBV3-1

CDR3aa: SVAGGRTDTQY
d_gene: .
j_gene: TRBJ2-3
v_gene: TRBV29-1

CDR3aa: ASSQVARETQY
d_gene: .
j_gene: TRBJ2-5
v_gene: TRBV4-2

CDR3aa: ASSLSSGNPIYEQY
d_gene: .
j_gene: TRBJ2-7
v_gene: TRBV28

CDR3aa: SARPDRGAANEQF
d_gene: TRBD1
j_gene: TRBJ2-1
v_gene: TRBV20-1

CDR3aa: SVEDRENQETQY
d_gene: .
j_gene: TRBJ2-5
v_gene: TRBV29-1

CDR3aa: ASSLARTGNEGEQY
d_gene: TRBD1
j_gene: TRBJ2-7
v_gene: TRBV12-3/TRBV12-4

CDR3aa: ASSGGVTFLAKNIQY
d_gene: .
j_gene: TRBJ2-4
v_gene: TRBV7-8

CDR3aa: AWNRLDEGYT
d_gene: .
j_gene: TRBJ1-2
v_gene: TRBV30

CDR3aa: ASQAANTGELF
d_gene: .
j_gene: TRBJ2-2
v_gene: TRBV28

CDR3aa: ASSQDPTYNEQF
d_gene: .
j_gene: TRBJ2-1
v_gene: TRBV4-3

CDR3aa: SADRGRTEAF
d_gene: TRBD1
j_gene: TRBJ1-1
v_gene: TRBV20-1

CDR3aa: ASSPGRGFTEAF
d_gene: .
j_gene: TRBJ1-1
v_gene: TRBV11-2

CDR3aa: SGGSSGQETQY
d_gene: TRBD2
j_gene: TRBJ2-5
v_gene: TRBV29-1

CDR3aa: ASSRGTSQETQY
d_gene: .
j_gene: TRBJ2-5
v_gene: TRBV5-6

CDR3aa: ASSSPGAPEKLF
d_gene: .
j_gene: TRBJ1-4
v_gene: TRBV5-1

CDR3aa: ASSLAQGLYQETQY
d_gene: .
j_gene: TRBJ2-5
v_gene: TRBV7-8

CDR3aa: ASSQNIWTDLEQF
d_gene: .
j_gene: TRBJ2-1
v_gene: TRBV4-1

CDR3aa: ASSYLSETGDYGYT
d_gene: TRBD1
j_gene: TRBJ1-2
v_gene: TRBV7-2

CDR3aa: SVGGQEAYEQY
d_gene: .
j_gene: TRBJ2-7
v_gene: TRBV20-1

CDR3aa: AISESTGTDTQY
d_gene: .
j_gene: TRBJ2-3
v_gene: TRBV10-3

CDR3aa: SARRAADWTGELF
d_gene: .
j_gene: TRBJ2-2
v_gene: TRBV20-1

CDR3aa: ATSPGGFEQY
d_gene: .
j_gene: TRBJ2-7
v_gene: TRBV24-1

CDR3aa: ASSLTGQGGNTIY
d_gene: TRBD1
j_gene: TRBJ1-3
v_gene: TRBV7-6

CDR3aa: SAIGQGASRELF
d_gene: TRBD1
j_gene: TRBJ2-2
v_gene: TRBV20-1

CDR3aa: ASSLVGEGYEQY
d_gene: TRBD2
j_gene: TRBJ2-7
v_gene: TRBV5-1

CDR3aa: ASSSLIRAGNEQF
d_gene: .
j_gene: TRBJ2-1
v_gene: TRBV6-2/TRBV6-3

CDR3aa: ATKAGTGIYEQY
d_gene: TRBD1
j_gene: TRBJ2-7
v_gene: TRBV6-1

CDR3aa: ASSDTGQETQY
d_gene: .
j_gene: TRBJ2-5
v_gene: TRBV2

CDR3aa: ASSQLGKETQY
d_gene: .
j_gene: TRBJ2-5
v_gene: TRBV14